The T cell receptor (beta chain) described here comes from a study of T cells after yellow fever vaccination. This clonotype has only a few counts. This CDR3 is built from 15 residues. V was pared by 8 bases and J by 4 bases, with 20 bases between. The germline gives CDR1 SEHNR, CDR2 FQNEAQ (reference sequence). A 5'RACE template-switching step, the method used to make TCR cDNA, added a universal primer site and UMIs. In TCRdb, the 5' RACE reads were re-called with MiXCR into one record per CDR3 protein. The table lists about 320,000 distinct CDR3 sequences, 9.5% to 12% of them singletons. The clonotype comes from a man between 18 and 35 years old who received the YFV17D yellow fever vaccine. The sample in question was CD4+ T cells sorted from PBMCs, obtained 45 days after the yellow fever booster vaccination. This chain links TRBV7-9 with TRBJ1-1; perhaps TRBD1 as D (6 bases). The CDR3: CASFTGLGSFTEAFF. CDR3 in DNA: TGTGCCAGCTTCACAGGGTTGGGGAGTTTCACTGAAGCTTTCTTT. The full variable domain, its missing parts supplied by reference TRBV7-9 and TRBJ1-1, is DTGVSQNPRHKITKRGQNVTFRCDPISEHNRLYWYRQTLGQGPEFLTYFQNEAQLEKSRLLSDRFSAERPKGSFSTLEIQRTEQGDSAMYLCASFTGLGSFTEAFFGQGTRLTVV.